These 11 T cell receptor beta chains were sequenced from one sample in a study of cytomegalovirus exposure and HLA in healthy donors (dated by TCRdb to about 2017). The library was produced with the immunoSEQ multiplex PCR assay. For the multiplex PCR, a mixture combining 60 forward primers for TCR Vbeta segments and 13 reverse primers for TCR Jbeta segments was used. TCRdb provides this immuneACCESS table in a form limited to in-frame rearrangements. Some clones are lacking; in checked studies, under half of them reflect an unresolved V gene, and why the rest are absent is not known. Across this sample there are approximately 98,000 clones, with 70% to 80% seen only once. 10% to 11% of the sample is held by the ten biggest clonotypes. Sequenced input: PBMCs. Source of these receptors: a man in his late teens or twenties in good health and CMV-seropositive.

The CDR3: CASTPWWGRGNTEAFF. The CDR3 DNA is TGTGCCAGCACCCCATGGTGGGGGCGCGGGAACACTGAAGCTTTCTTT. The chain employs TRBV28 and TRBJ1-1; D possibly corresponds to TRBD1 (6 bases). V lost 7 bases and J 1 base, leaving 19 bases between the germline ends. There are 16 residues in the CDR3. From germline, CDR1 is MDHEN and CDR2 SYDVKM.

The V call is TRBV2, the J call TRBJ2-7; D gene unclear. CDR3 length: 14 amino acids. Trimming stripped 2 bases from V and 5 bases from J, with 13 bases between. The germline V gene encodes CDR1 SNHLY and CDR2 FYNNEI. CDR3 nucleotides: TGTGCCAGCAGTGAATCCCGACTCCGTGACGAGCAGTACTTC. Translation: CASSESRLRDEQYF.

This chain connects TRBV19 to TRBJ2-1; 7 bases line up with TRBD2. Germline V gives CDR1 LNHDA, CDR2 SQIVND (reference sequence). Trimming cost V 5 bases and J 1 base; bases outside gene matches: 5. This CDR3 contains 15 residues. This chain's CDR3 is CASSRGGGSYNEQFF. The CDR3 DNA is TGTGCCAGTAGTCGCGGGGGAGGTTCCTACAATGAGCAGTTCTTC.

This clone occurred a few times. V and J are TRBV5-1 and TRBJ2-2, with 8 positions matching TRBD2. The germline gives CDR1 SGHRS, CDR2 YFSETQ. CDR3 length: 16 amino acids. Trimming at V came to 3 bases and at J to 4 bases, leaving 8 bases not matched to a gene. This CDR3 reads CASSSNSGAVTGELFF. The CDR3, as DNA: TGCGCCAGCAGCTCAAATAGCGGGGCGGTCACCGGGGAGCTGTTTTTT. Combining the CDR3 with reference TRBV5-1 and TRBJ2-2 gives the whole variable domain KAGVTQTPRYLIKTRGQQVTLSCSPISGHRSVSWYQQTPGQGLQFLFEYFSETQRNKGNFPGRFSGRQFSNSRSEMNVSTLELGDSALYLCASSSNSGAVTGELFFGEGSRLTVL.

The chain joins TRBV5-1 to TRBJ2-3, with D tentatively TRBD2 (6 bases). The length of the CDR3 is 17 residues. Germline CDR1 is SGHRS and CDR2 is YFSETQ. V shed 3 bases and J shed 6 bases, with 23 bases lying between them. The CDR3 sequence: CASSYFERVPPGDTQYF. In nucleotides, the CDR3 is TGCGCCAGCAGCTATTTTGAGCGGGTTCCTCCTGGGGATACGCAGTATTTT.

This clone has a handful of counts. In the same sample, other DNA sequences code for this CDR3. This chain connects TRBV28 to TRBJ2-5, with 11 bases that match TRBD2. This CDR3 region has 17 residues. CDR1 and CDR2 from the germline V gene are MDHEN and SYDVKM. With 0 bases clipped from V and 5 bases from J, the junction kept 8 bases outside the gene matches. The CDR3 is CASSLWTSGTFTETQYF. The DNA for the CDR3 is TGTGCCAGCAGTTTATGGACTAGCGGGACCTTCACGGAGACCCAGTACTTC.

The CDR3 region has the DNA TGTGCCAGCAGCCGACAGGGGTGGTTCCAAGAGACCCAGTACTTC. The encoded protein is CASSRQGWFQETQYF. This sequence joins TRBV11-2 and TRBJ2-5; 8 bases align to TRBD1. The CDR3 is 15 residues long. CDR1 is SGHAT, CDR2 FQNNGV, per germline. J lost 1 base, V lost 5 bases, and 6 bases had no gene match.

The chain has TRBV19 and TRBJ2-5; tentatively, D is TRBD1 (6 bases). This CDR3 has 15 residues. Between the trimmed V and J ends, which lost 7 bases and 5 bases, there was a span of 20 bases. Germline V CDR1 and CDR2: LNHDA, SQIVND (reference sequence). CDR3 loop: CASTLRRGSRETQYF. The CDR3 region has the DNA TGTGCCAGTACCCTGAGAAGGGGGTCGAGGGAGACCCAGTACTTC. The variable domain in full, with the rest retrieved from reference TRBV19 and TRBJ2-5, is DGGITQSPKYLFRKEGQNVTLSCEQNLNHDAMYWYRQDPGQGLRLIYYSQIVNDFQKGDIAEGYSVSREKKESFPLTVTSAQKNPTAFYLCASTLRRGSRETQYFGPGTRLLVL.

The chain couples TRBV28 to TRBJ2-7; 9 nucleotides agree with TRBD1. J lost 6 bases, V lost 6 bases, and 12 bases had no gene match. This CDR3 spans 15 amino acids. Germline V gene lookup returns CDR1 MDHEN and CDR2 SYDVKM. CDR3 protein: CASRGGPGQGVEQYF. DNA of the CDR3: TGTGCCAGCAGGGGGGGTCCGGGACAGGGAGTCGAGCAGTACTTC. Full variable domain (outside the CDR3, taken from reference TRBV28 and TRBJ2-7): DVKVTQSSRYLVKRTGEKVFLECVQDMDHENMFWYRQDPGLGLRLIYFSYDVKMKEKGDIPEGYSVSREKKERFSLILESASTNQTSMYLCASRGGPGQGVEQYFGPGTRLTVT.

The rearrangement links TRBV6-1 to TRBJ1-3; tentative D call: TRBD1 (5 bases). The V gene's germline CDR1 is MNHNS and CDR2 SASEGT. Trimming cost V 6 bases and J 0 bases, with 12 bases left between them. This CDR3 contains 15 residues. The CDR3 reads CASRDQTDSGNTIYF. CDR3 in DNA: TGTGCCAGCAGGGATCAGACAGACTCTGGAAACACCATATATTTT.

The chain has TRBV7-2 and TRBJ1-5; 7 bases line up with TRBD1. From germline, CDR1 is SGHTA and CDR2 FQGNSA. This CDR3 is 16 amino acids long. Trimming at V came to 3 bases and at J to 6 bases, leaving 11 bases not matched to a gene. The CDR3 sequence: CASSLETGPTGQPQHF. The CDR3 region has the DNA TGTGCCAGCAGCTTGGAGACAGGGCCGACCGGTCAGCCCCAGCATTTT.